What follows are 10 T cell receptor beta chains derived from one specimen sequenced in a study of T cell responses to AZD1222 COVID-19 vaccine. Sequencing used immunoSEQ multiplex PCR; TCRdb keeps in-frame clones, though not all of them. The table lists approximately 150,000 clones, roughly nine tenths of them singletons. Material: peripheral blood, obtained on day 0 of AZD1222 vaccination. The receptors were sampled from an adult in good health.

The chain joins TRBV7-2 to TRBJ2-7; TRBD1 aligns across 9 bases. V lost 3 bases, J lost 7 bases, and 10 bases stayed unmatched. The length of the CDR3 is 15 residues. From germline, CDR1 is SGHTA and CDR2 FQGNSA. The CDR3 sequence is CASSFLGTGTREQYF. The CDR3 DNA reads TGTGCCAGCAGCTTTCTGGGGACAGGGACGAGGGAGCAGTACTTC.

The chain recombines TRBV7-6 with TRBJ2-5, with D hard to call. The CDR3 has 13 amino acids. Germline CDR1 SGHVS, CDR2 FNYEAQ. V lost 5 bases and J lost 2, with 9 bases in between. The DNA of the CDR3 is TGTGCCAGCAGCCGAAATCCTCAAGAGACCCAGTACTTC. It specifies CASSRNPQETQYF.

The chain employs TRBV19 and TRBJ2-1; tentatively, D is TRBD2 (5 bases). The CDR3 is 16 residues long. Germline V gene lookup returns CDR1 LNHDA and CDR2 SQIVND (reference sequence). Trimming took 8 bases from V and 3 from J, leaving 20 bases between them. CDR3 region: CASAPPGSKFYNEQFF. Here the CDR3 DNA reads TGTGCCAGTGCACCCCCGGGATCTAAGTTCTACAATGAGCAGTTCTTC.

CDR3 in DNA: TGTGCCAGCAGAAAAGCTAGCGGGAGTGGCAATGAGCAGTTCTTC. Protein product: CASRKASGSGNEQFF. This rearrangement joins TRBV11-2 to TRBJ2-1; 10 bases are a match to TRBD2. CDR3 size: 15 residues. Losses at the gene ends were 6 bases for V and 6 bases for J; bases not matched to a gene: 8. CDR1 and CDR2 (germline): SGHAT, FQNNGV. Full variable domain (rest looked up from reference TRBV11-2 and TRBJ2-1): EAGVAQSPRYKIIEKRQSVAFWCNPISGHATLYWYQQILGQGPKLLIQFQNNGVVDDSQLPKDRFSAERLKGVDSTLKIQPAKLEDSAVYLCASRKASGSGNEQFFGPGTRLTVL.

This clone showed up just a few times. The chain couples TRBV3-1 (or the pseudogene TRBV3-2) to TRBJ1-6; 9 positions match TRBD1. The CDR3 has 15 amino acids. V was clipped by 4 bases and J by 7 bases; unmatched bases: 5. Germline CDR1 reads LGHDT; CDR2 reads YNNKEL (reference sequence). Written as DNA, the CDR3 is TGTGCCAGCAGCCCGGGACAGGGTGGAAATTCACCCCTCCACTTT. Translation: CASSPGQGGNSPLHF.

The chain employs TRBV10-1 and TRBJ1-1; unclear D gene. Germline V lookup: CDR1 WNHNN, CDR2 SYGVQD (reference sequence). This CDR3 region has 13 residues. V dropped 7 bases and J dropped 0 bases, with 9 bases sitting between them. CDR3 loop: CASTADLNTEAFF. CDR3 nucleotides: TGCGCCAGCACGGCAGACCTGAACACTGAAGCTTTCTTT.

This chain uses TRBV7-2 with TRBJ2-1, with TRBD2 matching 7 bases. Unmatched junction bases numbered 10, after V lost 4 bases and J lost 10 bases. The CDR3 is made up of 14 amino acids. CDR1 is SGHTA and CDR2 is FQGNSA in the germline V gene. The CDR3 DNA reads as TGTGCCAGCAGCTCCAGTAGCGGGCTGGGGGAGCAGTTCTTC. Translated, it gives CASSSSSGLGEQFF. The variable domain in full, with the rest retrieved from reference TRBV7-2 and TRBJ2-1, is GAGVSQSPSNKVTEKGKDVELRCDPISGHTALYWYRQSLGQGLEFLIYFQGNSAPDKSGLPSDRFSAERTGGSVSTLTIQRTQQEDSAVYLCASSSSSGLGEQFFGPGTRLTVL.

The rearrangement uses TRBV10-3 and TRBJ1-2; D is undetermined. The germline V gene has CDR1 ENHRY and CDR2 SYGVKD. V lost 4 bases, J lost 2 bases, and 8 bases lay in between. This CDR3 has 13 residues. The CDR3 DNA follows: TGTGCCATCAGTGCGAAGATAAACTATGGCTACACCTTC. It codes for CAISAKINYGYTF.

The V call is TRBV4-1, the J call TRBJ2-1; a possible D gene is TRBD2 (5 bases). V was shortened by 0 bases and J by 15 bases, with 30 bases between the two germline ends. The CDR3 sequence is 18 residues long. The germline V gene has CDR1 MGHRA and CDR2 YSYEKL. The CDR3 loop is CASSQDKDRVIATKALFF. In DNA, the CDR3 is TGCGCCAGCAGCCAAGATAAGGATCGGGTTATAGCGACTAAGGCTCTGTTCTTC.

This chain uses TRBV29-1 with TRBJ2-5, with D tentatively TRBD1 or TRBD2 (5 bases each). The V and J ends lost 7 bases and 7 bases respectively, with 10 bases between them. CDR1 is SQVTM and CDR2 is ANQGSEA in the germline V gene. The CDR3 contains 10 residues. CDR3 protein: CSAERGTQYF. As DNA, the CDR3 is TGCAGCGCGGAGAGGGGGACCCAGTACTTC.